This T cell receptor (beta chain) originates from a study of early T cells in non-severe SARS-CoV-2 infection. Germline V lookup: CDR1 MNHNS, CDR2 SASEGT. The length of the CDR3 is 15 residues. With V trimmed by 5 bases and J by 6 bases, 9 bases remained unmatched. This clonotype appeared many times. TCRdb reprocessed the 5' RACE reads via MiXCR and lists one record per CDR3 protein. The sample consists of 70,000 or so distinct CDR3 sequences, 12% to 15% of them appearing once. Material: whole blood. The chain combines TRBV6-1 with TRBJ2-1, with 8 bases that match TRBD1. The sequence was obtained from an adult who was a healthcare worker with PCR-confirmed SARS-CoV-2 infection or an uninfected control (not recorded which). DNA of the CDR3: TGTGCCAGCAGTACCGGGACAGGTATGACCAATGAGCAGTTCTTC. Translating it yields CASSTGTGMTNEQFF.